A single count supports the clone carrying this T cell receptor (beta chain). Its antigen is not identified. Six replicates per PBMC sample, mostly from 480 ng of genomic DNA. Here immunoSEQ multiplex PCR was the method, and the copy in TCRdb shows in-frame clones only, minus some. The data contain tens of thousands of clones, 80% to 90% of them seen just once; the ten biggest clones take up 2.5% to 3%. Time point specified: after neoadjuvant nivolumab, at surgical resection. This specimen comes from a study of neoadjuvant anti-PD-1 for oral cavity cancer. On the study more broadly: Before surgery, most patients got three to four biweekly 3 mg/kg nivolumab doses. Around day 43, patients without progression received a fourth nivolumab dose before surgery.

This CDR3 has 13 residues. The germline V gene encodes CDR1 SGHVS and CDR2 FQNEAQ. The V gene end was trimmed by 5 bases and the J gene end by 10 bases; junction bases not matched to a gene: 8. Regarding the study as a whole: Higher pretreatment Treg/Th17 ratios tracked higher pretreatment blood clonality.

The origin of this receptor is a person aged 40-85 years with oral cavity squamous cell carcinoma. The sample in question was PBMCs, obtained after nivolumab (anti-PD-1) treatment. The chain recombines TRBV7-8 with TRBJ2-1; 7 positions match TRBD1. As DNA, the CDR3 is TGTGCCAGCAGCATTTCGACAGGGTTAGAGCAGTTCTTC. It encodes CASSISTGLEQFF.